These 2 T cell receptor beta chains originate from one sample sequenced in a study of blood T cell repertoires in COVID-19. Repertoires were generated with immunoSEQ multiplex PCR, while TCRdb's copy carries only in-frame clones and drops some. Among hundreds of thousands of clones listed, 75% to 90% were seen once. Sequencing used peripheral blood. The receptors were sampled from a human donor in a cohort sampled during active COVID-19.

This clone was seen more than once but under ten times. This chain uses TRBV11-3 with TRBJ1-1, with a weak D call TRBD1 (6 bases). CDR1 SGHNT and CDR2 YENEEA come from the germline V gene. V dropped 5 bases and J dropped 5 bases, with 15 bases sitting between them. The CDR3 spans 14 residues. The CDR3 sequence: CASSPGGGATEAFF. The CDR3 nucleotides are TGTGCCAGCAGCCCGGGGGGCGGTGCGACTGAAGCTTTCTTT.

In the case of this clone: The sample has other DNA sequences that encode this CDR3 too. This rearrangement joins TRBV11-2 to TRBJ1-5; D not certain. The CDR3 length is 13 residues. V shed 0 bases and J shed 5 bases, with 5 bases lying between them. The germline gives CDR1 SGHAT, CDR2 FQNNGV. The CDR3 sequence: CASSLDRDQPQHF. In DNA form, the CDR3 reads TGTGCCAGCAGCTTAGATCGTGATCAGCCCCAGCATTTT.